These 5 T cell receptor beta chains originate from one sample sequenced in a study of blood T cells in healthy people across ages (dated by TCRdb to 2014 to 2015). Library generation was performed with 5' RACE. Sequenced using an Illumina HiSeq 2500. A second PCR of about 7 to 12 cycles was run with a J-beta primer mix and a sample-barcoded 5' primer. Starting from the raw public reads, TCRdb applied fastp trimming at Q25, assembled clones with MiXCR and retained in-frame beta chains. All rows with the same CDR3 protein become a single entry with the most common DNA and genes. This sample lists approximately 490,000 distinct CDR3 sequences; under 30% were detected once. The ten largest clonotypes hold under 9% of the sample. The data were also submitted as part of a second study, on T cells of mothers and their children.

Sequenced input: blood. Receptors originate from a boy aged 10-17 years in good health.

In this sample, this clonotype turned up a few times. The rearrangement uses TRBV10-3 and TRBJ2-5, with 7 bases lining up with TRBD2. The CDR3 runs to 16 residues. With V trimmed by 2 bases and J by 2 bases, 8 bases remained unmatched. Per germline, CDR1 ENHRY and CDR2 SYGVKD. The CDR3 nucleotides are TGTGCCATCAGTGAGATAAGCGGGAATATTCAAGAGACCCAGTACTTC. Protein product: CAISEISGNIQETQYF.

This clonotype was observed at least ten times. The chain employs TRBV30 and TRBJ2-7, with D perhaps TRBD2 (5 bases). V shed 7 bases and J shed 5 bases, with 18 bases lying between them. CDR3 size: 13 residues. Germline CDR1 is GTSNPN and CDR2 is SVGIG (reference sequence). CDR3 bases: TGTGCCTCCCCGGGAAAAAACGGCCACGAGCAGTACTTC. It translates to CASPGKNGHEQYF.

The rearrangement uses TRBV7-9 and TRBJ2-1; a possible D gene is TRBD2 (6 bases). CDR1 is SEHNR and CDR2 is FQNEAQ in the germline V gene (reference sequence). The CDR3 consists of 16 residues. V was cut by 5 bases and J by 4 bases, with 18 bases left in between. CDR3 protein: CASSPRDSFSYNEQFF. CDR3 nucleotides: TGTGCCAGCAGCCCAAGGGACTCTTTCAGTTACAATGAGCAGTTCTTC.

This clonotype was counted between two and nine times. This sequence joins TRBV6-6 and TRBJ2-3, with a tentative D call TRBD2 (6 bases). This CDR3 has 14 amino acids. V lost 2 bases and J 6 bases, leaving 12 bases between the germline ends. Germline assignment: CDR1 MNHNY and CDR2 SVGAGI (reference sequence). The CDR3 loop is CASSYAGRWDTQYF. Here the CDR3 DNA reads TGTGCCAGCAGTTACGCAGGGAGGTGGGATACGCAGTATTTT.

A few counts support this clonotype. V is TRBV2 and J is TRBJ2-5; D is perhaps TRBD1 (6 bases). Judging by the DNA end, TRBJ2-7 fits better; the J call may be wrong. The germline CDR1 and CDR2 sequences are SNHLY and FYNNEI. The length of the CDR3 is 13 residues. CDR3 coding DNA: TGTGCCAGCAGTGGAAACAGGGCTTACGAGCAGTACTTC. This gives the protein CASSGNRAYEQYF.